These T cell receptor beta chains were read from a single sample in a study of T cells in Graves' hyperthyroidism and ophthalmopathy. TCRdb reprocessed the multiplex PCR reads with MiXCR, giving one entry per CDR3 protein. This table has around 350,000 distinct CDR3 sequences, roughly 25% appearing once. The specimen was blood. The receptors here all came from a man aged 50-59 years with Graves' hyperthyroidism. CDR3s leave out the opening cysteine and the closing phenylalanine or tryptophan.

V gene: TRBV6-6
CDR3 protein: ASSYSVRGNPANTGELF

V gene: TRBV13
CDR3 protein: ASSSAAGGVAYEQY

V gene: TRBV9
CDR3 protein: ASSVDGDFQETQY

V gene: TRBV5-5
CDR3 protein: ASRLAGGPGVNEQF

V gene: TRBV28
CDR3 protein: ASSSGGGEKLF

V gene: TRBV12-3/TRBV12-4
CDR3 protein: ASSSRTGPRGVQETQY

V gene: TRBV11-3
CDR3 protein: ASSISGTSGIREQF

V gene: TRBV20-1
CDR3 protein: SARSVGSSYEQY

V gene: TRBV7-2
CDR3 protein: ASSFLTSGTPYEQY

V gene: TRBV28
CDR3 protein: ASSLFFHRVGNEQF

V gene: TRBV27
CDR3 protein: ATKVFSVSYEQY

V gene: TRBV7-3
CDR3 protein: ASSHHGAGGGHHDEQF

V gene: TRBV28
CDR3 protein: ASRDAGTASYEQY

V gene: TRBV7-3
CDR3 protein: ASSLYLISEQF

V gene: TRBV7-2
CDR3 protein: ASSLSGGGYT

V gene: TRBV2
CDR3 protein: ASRAGSSYNEQF

V gene: TRBV24-1
CDR3 protein: ATSDPRYLAGSNADTQY

V gene: TRBV11-2
CDR3 protein: ASSLRDAPF

V gene: TRBV5-1
CDR3 protein: ASSLSLGGRGPDTQY

V gene: TRBV20-1
CDR3 protein: SASVTSHGTDTQY

V gene: TRBV29-1
CDR3 protein: SVDSEGYGYT

V gene: TRBV6-8
CDR3 protein: ASSYLQSNYGYT

V gene: TRBV6-5
CDR3 protein: ASSYLASSGRANRI

V gene: TRBV10-2
CDR3 protein: ASGGLTSNYGYT

V gene: TRBV7-2
CDR3 protein: ASSLEPTGISYGYT

V gene: TRBV11-2
CDR3 protein: ASSLASGHPTQETQY

V gene: TRBV2
CDR3 protein: ASSDGQQNEKLF

V gene: TRBV6-1
CDR3 protein: ASSQETHSYEQY

V gene: TRBV29-1
CDR3 protein: SVMAENTGELF

V gene: TRBV20-1
CDR3 protein: SASPGQGDEKLF

V gene: TRBV11-2
CDR3 protein: ASSLDTTQY

V gene: TRBV28
CDR3 protein: ATGLAGGQYEQY

V gene: TRBV5-4
CDR3 protein: ASSLGLAGGQAYEQY

V gene: TRBV12-3/TRBV12-4
CDR3 protein: ASSPGQPNQPQH

V gene: TRBV4-1
CDR3 protein: ASSQEGAAGTQY

V gene: TRBV4-1
CDR3 protein: ASSQGRTRGYEQY

V gene: TRBV5-1
CDR3 protein: ASSFSGDNDQF

V gene: TRBV28
CDR3 protein: ASSRRDLSITPLH

V gene: TRBV5-6
CDR3 protein: ASSLGTSGAPLRF

V gene: TRBV6-5
CDR3 protein: ASSYSELGLTYEQY

V gene: TRBV5-1
CDR3 protein: ASSLDPGQGAYEQY

V gene: TRBV7-9
CDR3 protein: ASSLGDGGRQPQH

V gene: TRBV6-1
CDR3 protein: ASELGRAF

V gene: TRBV9
CDR3 protein: ASSQGGGTDTQY

V gene: TRBV2
CDR3 protein: ASRDSAYPSYEQY

V gene: TRBV27
CDR3 protein: ASSLSRSQGSYNEQF

V gene: TRBV29-1
CDR3 protein: SVEDGDYNEQF

V gene: TRBV12-5
CDR3 protein: ASGLVGGAMGAF

V gene: TRBV4-1
CDR3 protein: ASSQQRLYEQY

V gene: TRBV6-5
CDR3 protein: ASSYQDRYNEQF

V gene: TRBV12-3/TRBV12-4
CDR3 protein: ASSKTGTVQPQH

V gene: TRBV18
CDR3 protein: ASSPFGLDSKNTEAF

V gene: TRBV19
CDR3 protein: ASSSGTSASDTQY

V gene: TRBV12-3/TRBV12-4
CDR3 protein: ASSPTSGSTGELF

V gene: TRBV5-6
CDR3 protein: ASSLGFLGEQY

V gene: TRBV7-2
CDR3 protein: ASSIDRNTIY

V gene: TRBV3-1
CDR3 protein: ASRGLLGTGGNNEQF

V gene: TRBV6-1
CDR3 protein: ASSETGTTYEQY

V gene: TRBV7-3
CDR3 protein: ASSPSGTGTDTQY